A single TCR beta chain is shown here with its context. Clones were sequenced by immunoSEQ multiplex PCR, and TCRdb holds only the in-frame ones, with some missing. This table holds under 250,000 clones, roughly 85% found once. The sample belongs to a study of blood T cell repertoires in COVID-19. Study-wide context: From T cells, B-cell-depleted T cells, or PBMCs came the material, which was cDNA or gDNA.

This CDR3 contains 16 residues. V was clipped by 4 bases and J by 7 bases, with 20 bases between them. Germline V CDR1 and CDR2: LNHNV, YYDKDF (reference sequence). The receptor was derived from a woman aged 45-60 years with acute COVID-19. Sequenced: PBMCs or T cells enriched from blood (not recorded which). The rearrangement uses TRBV15 and TRBJ1-5; D is unclear. CDR3 amino acids: CATSTAPAGGRQPQHF. The DNA of the CDR3 is TGTGCCACCAGCACGGCCCCGGCGGGAGGGCGGCAGCCCCAGCATTTT.